This entry lists 26 T cell receptor beta chains sequenced from one sample in a study of T cell repertoires in cytomegalovirus infection. Their antigens remain unidentified. One entry per CDR3 protein, called by TCRdb with MiXCR from the reads. Of about 890,000 distinct CDR3 sequences listed, roughly 30% are singletons. Here the sequenced sample was cultured CD8+ T cells from PBMCs, taken from culture after CMV antigen stimulation. Every receptor here comes from a human donor in good health (CMV status not recorded). Some clones in this sample may be carry-over from other donors' samples.

Ten or more counts support this clonotype. This chain uses TRBV7-6 with TRBJ2-1; 10 nucleotides align to TRBD2. V dropped 1 base and J dropped 9; count of bases not matched to a gene: 3. Germline V gene data show CDR1 as SGHVS and CDR2 as FNYEAQ. The CDR3 spans 14 residues. The CDR3 reads CASSLGPSGGEQFF. DNA for the CDR3: TGTGCCAGCAGCTTAGGCCCTAGCGGGGGTGAGCAGTTCTTC.

On this clonotype: An end of the junction does not agree with germline; a read error may underlie this. The gene calls are TRBV12-3 or TRBV12-4 and TRBJ2-5, with 8 bases that match TRBD2. There are 18 residues in the CDR3. Here the CDR3 DNA reads TGTGCCAACAGTTTCGCTCACCCCGGGGGGGGGCCTCAAGAGACCCAGTACTTC. It codes for CANSFAHPGGGPQETQYF.

The CDR3 loop is CASGLNGQLETQYF. DNA for the CDR3: TGTGCCAGCGGCCTAAATGGACAGTTAGAGACCCAGTACTTC. V gene TRBV7-3 combines with J gene TRBJ2-5; D may be TRBD1 (6 bases). Germline CDR1 and CDR2: SGHTA and FQGTGA. This CDR3 is 14 amino acids long. V gave up 8 bases and J gave up 4 bases, with 17 bases separating them.

This clonotype occurred many times. The chain couples TRBV6-2 or TRBV6-3 to TRBJ1-5, with D unclear. CDR1 and CDR2 (germline): MNHEY, SVGEGT. This CDR3 is 14 amino acids long. With 6 bases removed from V and 1 base from J, the gap between germline ends came to 10 bases. This CDR3 is CASSLGISNQPQHF. In nucleotides, the CDR3 is TGTGCCAGCAGCTTAGGTATCAGCAATCAGCCCCAGCATTTT.

The J gene is TRBJ2-7, the V gene TRBV20-1, with D perhaps matching TRBD1 (6 bases). Between the trimmed V and J ends, which lost 0 bases and 3 bases, there was a span of 36 bases. This CDR3 has 22 amino acids. Germline loops: CDR1 DFQATT, CDR2 SNEGSKA (reference sequence). The CDR3 here is CSARDGPPGPQGRRGSYYEQYF. The CDR3, as DNA: TGCAGTGCTAGAGATGGGCCGCCGGGACCACAGGGCAGAAGGGGATCCTACTACGAGCAGTACTTC.

This clonotype was detected only a few times. This chain uses TRBV12-3 or TRBV12-4 with TRBJ1-4, with 11 nucleotides matching TRBD1. The CDR3 is 16 residues long. The V and J ends lost 6 bases and 8 bases, in that order; junction bases with no gene match: 11. As DNA, the CDR3 is TGTGCCAGCAGCTTGGACAGGGGGCCAATACCGGAAAAACTGTTTTTT. It translates to CASSLDRGPIPEKLFF.

This clonotype was detected only a few times. This chain joins TRBV12-3 or TRBV12-4 and TRBJ2-5; no firm D call. The CDR3 contains 15 residues. Deletions cut 5 bases from V and 1 base from J, with 14 bases between. CDR3 amino acids: CASSPQFRSQETQYF. For the CDR3, the DNA is TGTGCCAGCAGTCCCCAGTTTCGGTCCCAAGAGACCCAGTACTTC.

The chain combines TRBV15 with TRBJ1-4, with TRBD1 matching over 9 bases. This CDR3 is built from 20 residues. Germline V CDR1 and CDR2: LNHNV, YYDKDF (reference sequence). Trimming removed 8 bases from V and 2 bases from J; junction bases left unmatched: 21. CDR3 nucleotide sequence: TGTGCCACCGCCGGTCCGAGGACAGGGGTTGTCATGGATACTAATGAAAAACTGTTTTTT. It is translated as CATAGPRTGVVMDTNEKLFF.

This clonotype turned up a few times. The V and J genes are TRBV14 and TRBJ2-7; D call uncertain. Trimming shortened V by 2 bases and J by 5 bases, and 7 bases separated the two germline ends. Germline V gene data show CDR1 as SGHDN and CDR2 as FVKESK. The CDR3 contains 12 residues. The CDR3 loop is CASSQRYDEQYF. The CDR3 nucleotides read TGTGCCAGCAGCCAACGGTATGACGAGCAGTACTTC. Full variable domain (rest looked up from reference TRBV14 and TRBJ2-7): EAGVTQFPSHSVIEKGQTVTLRCDPISGHDNLYWYRRVMGKEIKFLLHFVKESKQDESGMPNNRFLAERTGGTYSTLKVQPAELEDSGVYFCASSQRYDEQYFGPGTRLTVT.

This clonotype was seen more than once but under ten times. This chain connects TRBV7-6 to TRBJ2-5; possible D gene TRBD1, 6 bases. With 5 bases removed from V and 5 bases from J, the gap between germline ends came to 21 bases. The CDR3 is made up of 16 amino acids. CDR1 and CDR2 (germline): SGHVS, FNYEAQ. CDR3 DNA: TGTGCCAGCAGCAGCGAAACAGGGTATCCGAGGGAGACCCAGTACTTC. Its translation: CASSSETGYPRETQYF.

The sample holds a few counts of this clonotype. The chain employs TRBV12-5 and TRBJ2-1; D possibly matches TRBD1 or TRBD2 (5 bases each). The CDR3 has 13 residues. CDR1 and CDR2 from the germline V gene are LGHNT and FRNRAP. Trimming removed 7 bases at V and 5 bases at J, with 12 bases between. The CDR3 region has the DNA TGTGCTAGTGCCACCGAGGGACACAATGAGCAGTTCTTC. Translated: CASATEGHNEQFF. The variable domain in full, with the rest retrieved from reference TRBV12-5 and TRBJ2-1, is DARVTQTPRHKVTEMGQEVTMRCQPILGHNTVFWYRQTMMQGLELLAYFRNRAPLDDSGMPKDRFSAEMPDATLATLKIQPSEPRDSAVYFCASATEGHNEQFFGPGTRLTVL.

V is TRBV6-1 and J is TRBJ2-3; possible D gene TRBD1, 5 bases. Germline V gives CDR1 MNHNS, CDR2 SASEGT. V lost 4 bases and J 0 bases, leaving 17 bases between the germline ends. The CDR3 length is 17 residues. The DNA of the CDR3 is TGTGCCAGCAGTGTCCTCAGACAGCTCACTAGCACAGATACGCAGTATTTT. Translation: CASSVLRQLTSTDTQYF.

V gene TRBV24-1 combines with J gene TRBJ2-1; possibly TRBD1 or TRBD2 for D (5 bases each). Germline loops: CDR1 KGHDR, CDR2 SFDVKD. The CDR3 covers 13 residues. V was cut by 0 bases and J by 8 bases, with 7 bases left in between. In DNA form, the CDR3 reads TGTGCCACCAGTGATTTGCGAGGGGATGAGCAGTTCTTC. Its translation: CATSDLRGDEQFF.

The rearrangement joins TRBV24-1 to TRBJ2-2; D is possibly TRBD2 (6 bases). The CDR3 has 14 amino acids. The V end lost 3 bases, the J end lost 4 bases, and 8 bases lay between the germline ends. CDR1 and CDR2 from the germline V gene are KGHDR and SFDVKD. The CDR3, as DNA: TGTGCCACCAGTGATCGGGGGAGCACCGGGGAGCTGTTTTTT. Translation: CATSDRGSTGELFF.

This sequence joins TRBV20-1 and TRBJ2-5; D is unresolved. Trimming stripped 6 bases from V and 3 bases from J, with 20 bases between. The V gene's germline CDR1 is DFQATT and CDR2 SNEGSKA (reference sequence). This CDR3 contains 15 residues. As DNA, the CDR3 is TGCAGTGCCTTCTCACCTCGTTCAACCAAAGAGACCCAGTACTTC. Its protein is CSAFSPRSTKETQYF.

J is TRBJ2-1 and V is TRBV7-6, with TRBD1 identical over 8 bases. The CDR3 totals 15 residues. With V trimmed by 5 bases and J by 10 bases, 13 bases remained unmatched. Looked up from germline, CDR1 is SGHVS and CDR2 is FNYEAQ. CDR3 sequence: CASSPGGWAIEEQFF. The DNA for the CDR3 is TGTGCCAGCAGCCCAGGGGGCTGGGCGATAGAGGAGCAGTTCTTC.

There are many counts of this clonotype. The chain links TRBV6-5 to TRBJ2-3, with 11 positions matching TRBD2. The CDR3 contains 15 residues. Per germline, CDR1 MNHEY and CDR2 SVGAGI. Germline trimming cut 7 bases from V and 0 bases from J; bases unmatched to any gene: 3. The CDR3 loop reads CASMLAGGSTDTQYF. In DNA, the CDR3 is TGTGCCAGCATGCTAGCGGGGGGAAGCACAGATACGCAGTATTTT.

The chain carries TRBV2 and TRBJ1-1, with D uncertain. V was pared by 8 bases and J by 0 bases, with 13 bases between. The length of the CDR3 is 14 residues. In germline, CDR1 is SNHLY, CDR2 FYNNEI. Here the CDR3 reads CASRGEGLNTEAFF. The CDR3 coding sequence is TGTGCCAGCCGTGGGGAGGGATTGAACACTGAAGCTTTCTTT.

The gene calls are TRBV2 and TRBJ1-4; tentatively, D is TRBD1 (6 bases). The germline V gene encodes CDR1 SNHLY and CDR2 FYNNEI. The CDR3 runs to 12 residues. V was cut by 7 bases and J by 8 bases, with 11 bases left in between. The DNA of the CDR3 is TGTGCCAGCATACAGGGACGGGAAAAACTGTTTTTT. Amino acid sequence: CASIQGREKLFF.

This clonotype showed up just a few times. The chain has TRBV6-5 and TRBJ1-4; D might be TRBD1 (6 bases). The CDR3 consists of 14 residues. V was clipped by 5 bases and J by 12 bases, with 19 bases between them. The germline gives CDR1 MNHEY, CDR2 SVGAGI. CDR3 sequence (DNA): TGTGCCAGCAGTCCGGGGGCCCCGGTGGCGGAACTGTTTTTT. Its protein product is CASSPGAPVAELFF.

The chain recombines TRBV10-3 with TRBJ1-2; TRBD1 matches at 8 bases. This CDR3 has 14 amino acids. The junction had 12 bases not matched to a gene; V was cut back by 11 bases and J by 4 bases. Germline V gene sequence: CDR1 ENHRY, CDR2 SYGVKD. CDR3 nucleotide sequence: TGTGCCTTATCACCCGGGACAGGCCCCTATGGCTACACCTTC. Residues: CALSPGTGPYGYTF.

The chain uses TRBV25-1 and TRBJ1-5; no definite D call. Deletions cut 3 bases from V and 4 bases from J, with 22 bases between. The CDR3 runs 18 residues. Germline V CDR1 and CDR2: MGHDK, SYGVNS. The CDR3 protein is CASSDNGRETPKNQPQHF. CDR3 nucleotides: TGTGCCAGCAGTGACAACGGGAGAGAAACGCCTAAAAATCAGCCCCAGCATTTT.

This clonotype appeared a few times. This sequence joins TRBV19 and TRBJ2-5; a possible D gene is TRBD2 (6 bases). V was cut by 7 bases and J by 5 bases, with 14 bases left in between. Germline CDR1 LNHDA, CDR2 SQIVND (reference sequence). This CDR3 has 13 amino acids. CDR3 amino acids: CASTEAGKETQYF. In DNA form, the CDR3 reads TGTGCCAGTACCGAGGCGGGGAAGGAGACCCAGTACTTC.

This clonotype was found a few times. The J gene is TRBJ2-2, the V gene TRBV6-5; 9 bases map to TRBD2. The CDR3 totals 15 residues. CDR1 is MNHEY, CDR2 SVGAGI, per germline. V dropped 3 bases and J dropped 5; count of bases not matched to a gene: 4. The CDR3 loop is CASSYLAGTTGELFF. DNA for the CDR3: TGTGCCAGCAGTTATCTAGCGGGGACGACCGGGGAGCTGTTTTTT.

The gene calls are TRBV2 and TRBJ1-1; TRBD1 is a possible D gene (6 bases). V was clipped by 8 bases and J by 0 bases, with 10 bases between them. This CDR3 is built from 13 residues. Germline V gene data show CDR1 as SNHLY and CDR2 as FYNNEI. CDR3 sequence reads: CASPQGLNTEAFF. The CDR3 DNA follows: TGTGCCAGCCCCCAGGGGTTGAACACTGAAGCTTTCTTT.

In this sample, this clonotype turned up a few times. The V and J genes are TRBV19 and TRBJ1-2; perhaps TRBD1 as D (5 bases). Germline CDR1 LNHDA, CDR2 SQIVND (reference sequence). The CDR3 length is 15 residues. V was clipped by 5 bases and J by 8 bases, with 21 bases between them. CDR3 sequence reads: CASSPRQYLPFGYTF. CDR3 nucleotides: TGTGCCAGTAGTCCGAGACAGTACCTCCCATTCGGCTACACCTTC. Supplemented by reference TRBV19 and TRBJ1-2, the full variable domain reads DGGITQSPKYLFRKEGQNVTLSCEQNLNHDAMYWYRQDPGQGLRLIYYSQIVNDFQKGDIAEGYSVSREKKESFPLTVTSAQKNPTAFYLCASSPRQYLPFGYTFGSGTRLTVV.